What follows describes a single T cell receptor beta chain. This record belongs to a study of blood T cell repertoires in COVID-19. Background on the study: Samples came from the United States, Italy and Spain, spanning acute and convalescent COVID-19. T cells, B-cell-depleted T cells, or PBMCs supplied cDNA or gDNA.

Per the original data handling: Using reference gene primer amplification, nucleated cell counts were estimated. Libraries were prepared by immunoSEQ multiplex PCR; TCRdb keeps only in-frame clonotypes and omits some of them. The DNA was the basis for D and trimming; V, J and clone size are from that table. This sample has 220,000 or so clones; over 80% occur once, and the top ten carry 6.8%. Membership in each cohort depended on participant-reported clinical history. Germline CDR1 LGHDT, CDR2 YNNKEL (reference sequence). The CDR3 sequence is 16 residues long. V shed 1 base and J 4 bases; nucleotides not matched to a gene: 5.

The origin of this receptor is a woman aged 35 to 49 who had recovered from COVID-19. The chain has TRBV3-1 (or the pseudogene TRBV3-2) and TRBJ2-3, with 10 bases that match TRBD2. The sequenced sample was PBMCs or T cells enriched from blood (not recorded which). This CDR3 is CASSQATAGGSDTQYF. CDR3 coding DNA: TGTGCCAGCAGCCAAGCTACAGCGGGAGGGTCAGATACGCAGTATTTT.